Below are 10 T cell receptor beta chains sequenced from a single sample in a study of beta chain features in type 1 diabetes. Study conclusions and caveats: TCRB CDR3s from Type 1 diabetes patients were moderately but significantly shorter in all four CD4+ subsets.

The sequenced template was cDNA made from the entire isolated RNA. The data were produced by immunoSEQ multiplex PCR, yet TCRdb's version contains in-frame clones alone and is incomplete. The table shows 200,000 to 300,000 clones, with just over 20% occurring only once. These TCRs' antigens remain unknown. The specimen sequenced was naive CD4+ T cells from blood. The origin of the receptors is a woman aged 40 to 50 with type 1 diabetes.

This clone came up a few times. The same CDR3 is also encoded by other DNA sequences in this sample. The CDR3 sequence is CASSLDRATDTQYF. CDR3 nucleotides: TGTGCCAGCAGCTTGGACAGGGCCACAGATACGCAGTATTTT. This chain joins TRBV7-9 and TRBJ2-3, with 8 bases lining up with TRBD1. From germline, CDR1 is SEHNR and CDR2 FQNEAQ (reference sequence). This CDR3 spans 14 amino acids. With V trimmed by 3 bases and J by 2 bases, 1 base remained unmatched.

The chain joins TRBV7-9 to TRBJ1-2; D gene ambiguous. V shed 5 bases and J shed 8 bases, with 18 bases lying between them. Germline V gives CDR1 SEHNR, CDR2 FQNEAQ (reference sequence). This CDR3 is 14 amino acids long. CDR3 residues: CASSPWEVPEGYTF. For the CDR3, the DNA is TGTGCCAGCAGCCCCTGGGAGGTTCCTGAGGGCTACACCTTC. Based on the CDR3 plus reference TRBV7-9 and TRBJ1-2, the full variable domain is DTGVSQNPRHKITKRGQNVTFRCDPISEHNRLYWYRQTLGQGPEFLTYFQNEAQLEKSRLLSDRFSAERPKGSFSTLEIQRTEQGDSAMYLCASSPWEVPEGYTFGSGTRLTVV.

This clone showed up just a few times. The V and J genes are TRBV2 and TRBJ2-5; D perhaps matches TRBD1 (6 bases). The CDR3 is 14 residues long. V lost 7 bases and J lost 0, with 12 bases in between. CDR1 is SNHLY and CDR2 is FYNNEI in the germline V gene. The CDR3 DNA sequence: TGTGCCAGCACGATTACAGGGAACCAAGAGACCCAGTACTTC. Protein product: CASTITGNQETQYF.

This clone was counted a few times. The rearrangement uses TRBV5-4 and TRBJ2-5; D remains ambiguous. V lost 5 bases and J 3 bases, leaving 11 bases between the germline ends. This CDR3 is 13 amino acids long. Germline V CDR1 and CDR2: SGHNT, YYREEE (reference sequence). The CDR3 nucleotides read TGTGCCAGCAGACCCTTCTCGGAAGAGACCCAGTACTTC. The encoded protein is CASRPFSEETQYF.

V gene TRBV10-3 combines with J gene TRBJ2-2; 7 nucleotides line up with TRBD1. The V and J ends lost 6 bases and 1 base, in that order; junction bases with no gene match: 5. The CDR3 loop spans 15 amino acids. Per germline, CDR1 ENHRY and CDR2 SYGVKD. The CDR3 loop reads CAISRTGGNTGELFF. Written as DNA, the CDR3 is TGTGCCATCAGCAGGACAGGAGGGAACACCGGGGAGCTGTTTTTT.

This clone was counted between two and nine times. The V call is TRBV7-2, the J call TRBJ2-7; D not certain. V lost 1 base, J lost 6 bases, and 7 bases lay in between. Per germline, CDR1 SGHTA and CDR2 FQGNSA. The length of the CDR3 is 12 residues. The CDR3 DNA reads TGTGCCAGCAGCTTAGTACCTACCGAGCAGTACTTC. It codes for CASSLVPTEQYF. Combining the CDR3 with reference TRBV7-2 and TRBJ2-7 gives the whole variable domain GAGVSQSPSNKVTEKGKDVELRCDPISGHTALYWYRQSLGQGLEFLIYFQGNSAPDKSGLPSDRFSAERTGGSVSTLTIQRTQQEDSAVYLCASSLVPTEQYFGPGTRLTVT.

This chain uses TRBV5-1 with TRBJ2-6; TRBD1 agrees at 10 bases. Looked up from germline, CDR1 is SGHRS and CDR2 is YFSETQ. This CDR3 is 18 amino acids long. The V and J ends lost 1 base and 4 bases, in that order; junction bases with no gene match: 8. The CDR3 DNA reads TGCGCCAGCAGCTTGCCCGGGACAGGGGTGGCCGGGGCCAACGTCCTGACTTTC. The encoded protein is CASSLPGTGVAGANVLTF.

The V and J genes are TRBV5-1 and TRBJ2-1; 9 bases fit TRBD1. The CDR3 runs 14 residues. Trimming at V came to 0 bases and at J to 8 bases, leaving 3 bases not matched to a gene. CDR1 and CDR2 from the germline V gene are SGHRS and YFSETQ. CDR3 in DNA: TGCGCCAGCAGCTTGGGGACAGGGGTAGATGAGCAGTTCTTC. Its protein is CASSLGTGVDEQFF.

The chain uses TRBV29-1 and TRBJ1-1; no clear D. V shed 8 bases and J shed 0 bases, with 16 bases lying between them. The CDR3 extends over 14 amino acids. In germline, CDR1 is SQVTM, CDR2 ANQGSEA. CDR3 loop: CSSQAGSMNTEAFF. CDR3 in DNA: TGCAGCTCCCAAGCAGGCAGCATGAACACTGAAGCTTTCTTT.

V gene TRBV15 combines with J gene TRBJ1-1; D gene uncertain. The CDR3 runs 15 residues. Trimming stripped 0 bases from V and 2 bases from J, with 10 bases between. Germline CDR1 reads LNHNV; CDR2 reads YYDKDF (reference sequence). CDR3 region: CATSRDRPGNTEAFF. The CDR3 coding sequence is TGTGCCACCAGCAGAGACAGACCGGGTAACACTGAAGCTTTCTTT.